This T cell receptor beta chain was identified in a study of regulatory T cells in long-lasting Graves disease. Study findings and constraints: Lower TCR diversity characterized persistent Graves' patients relative to newly diagnosed patients. The persistent group shared roughly 2,700 public clonotypes, more than the approximately 890 shared by new patients. Segments TRBV28, TRBJ1-2 and TRBJ2-5 showed preferential usage in persistent disease.

This clonotype was detected many times. The antigen is undetermined. The time point denotes: persistent/refractory GD, antithyroid drugs over 5 years with positive TRAb. Scientists built the TCR library using RNA that was extracted from PBMCs. The CDR3 spans 12 residues. Germline loops: CDR1 SEHNR, CDR2 FQNEAQ (reference sequence). V lost 1 base to trimming and J lost 9 bases, with 7 bases between them. Library construction for TCR beta used iRepertoire HTBI primers and Arm-PCR of CDR3 regions. In the authors' methods: 62 TRBV and roughly 15 TRBJ segments were identified across samples. TCRdb re-called the multiplex PCR reads with MiXCR, one entry per CDR3 protein. TCRdb's processing, not the authors' own work, is the source of the V and J calls. The sample lists roughly 400,000 distinct CDR3 sequences, under 25% occurring once.

This sequence was found in a female donor with Graves disease. The sequencing here drew on peripheral blood mononuclear cells (PBMCs), taken when the disease was refractory, from a patient treated with antithyroid drugs. The rearrangement uses TRBV7-9 and TRBJ1-5; D is unclear. The CDR3 protein is CASSLDSRPQHF. The CDR3 DNA sequence: TGTGCCAGCAGCTTAGATTCGCGGCCCCAGCATTTT.